This T cell receptor (beta chain) was documented in a study of cytotoxic CD8 clonotypes in ibrutinib-treated CLL. The wider study: A mean of around 260,000 productive templates and tens of thousands of productive rearrangements was obtained per sample.

General study results and limits: Starting clonality was above that of age-matched healthy donors and tracked circulating CD8+ T-cell counts. Clonality was elevated at ibrutinib response and had returned toward baseline at progression.

Investigators sought sequencing depths of between 1 in 200,000 and 1 in 1 million T cells. This table comes from immunoSEQ multiplex PCR, and its TCRdb copy is limited to in-frame clones, with some not included. The sample holds some 140,000 clones, 84% seen once. CDR1 and CDR2 from the germline V gene are SGHTA and FQGTGA. This CDR3 is 14 amino acids long. V shed 3 bases and J shed 4 bases, with 9 bases lying between them. This clone was detected once. Antigen specificity is unknown. This receptor was identified in a human donor with chronic lymphocytic leukemia. V usage is TRBV7-3 and J usage is TRBJ2-2; the D gene is possibly TRBD2 (5 bases). Specimen: PBMCs, collected after 24 months of ibrutinib treatment. The DNA of the CDR3 is TGTGCCAGCAGCTTGTACGGGGTCACCGGGGAGCTGTTTTTT. Its translation is CASSLYGVTGELFF.